The clone carrying this T cell receptor (beta chain) has just a few counts. What it binds is not known. This sample is drawn from a study of post-analysis software for immune sequencing data. The study, taken as a whole, reports: Patients had higher frequencies than controls of five TRBV segments, including TRBV5-6, TRBV5-1 and TRBV20-1.

Germline CDR1 and CDR2: SGHRS and YFSETQ. V was clipped by 7 bases and J by 2 bases; unmatched bases: 7. This CDR3 comprises 14 residues. Presence of unique molecular identifiers characterized the TCR beta cDNA libraries. One entry per CDR3 protein, called by TCRdb with MiXCR from the PCR reads. The sample holds 750,000 to 950,000 distinct CDR3 sequences, roughly 58% seen once. The sequence came from a girl aged 5-17 years with multiple sclerosis. The chain uses TRBV5-1 and TRBJ2-5; 8 positions agree with TRBD2. Sequencing used blood. For the CDR3, the DNA is TGCGCCAGCTTTCAAGGACTAGCACAAGAGACCCAGTACTTC. It codes for CASFQGLAQETQYF.